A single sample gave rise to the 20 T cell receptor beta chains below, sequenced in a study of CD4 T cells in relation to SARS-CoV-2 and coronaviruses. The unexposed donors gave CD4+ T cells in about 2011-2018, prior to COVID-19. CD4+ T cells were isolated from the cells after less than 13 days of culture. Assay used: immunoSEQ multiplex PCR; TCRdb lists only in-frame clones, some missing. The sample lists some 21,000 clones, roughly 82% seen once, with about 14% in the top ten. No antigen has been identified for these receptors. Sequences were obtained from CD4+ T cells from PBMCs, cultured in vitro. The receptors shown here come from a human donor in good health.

The CDR3 loop is CASAEEAGTQYF. The CDR3 DNA sequence: TGTGCCAGCGCCGAGGAGGCCGGGACCCAGTACTTC. The rearrangement joins TRBV12-3 or TRBV12-4 to TRBJ2-5; TRBD2 is a possible D gene (5 bases). Trimming took 8 bases from V and 7 from J, leaving 14 bases between them. This CDR3 has 12 residues.

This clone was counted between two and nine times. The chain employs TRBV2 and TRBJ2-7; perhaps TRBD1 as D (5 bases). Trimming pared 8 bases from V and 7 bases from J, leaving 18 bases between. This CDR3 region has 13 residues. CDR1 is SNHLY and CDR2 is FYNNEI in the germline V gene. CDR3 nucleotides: TGTGCCAGCGGGCTTGGGGCCCCCTCTGAGCAGTACTTC. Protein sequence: CASGLGAPSEQYF.

As DNA, the CDR3 is TGCAGCGTTAGGACAGGGAGCAATCAGCCCCAGCATTTT. Protein product: CSVRTGSNQPQHF. The J gene is TRBJ1-5, the V gene TRBV29-1; 8 nucleotides match TRBD1. This CDR3 has 13 amino acids. The ends lost 5 bases at V and 1 base at J; junction bases unmatched: 1. Germline CDR1 SQVTM, CDR2 ANQGSEA.

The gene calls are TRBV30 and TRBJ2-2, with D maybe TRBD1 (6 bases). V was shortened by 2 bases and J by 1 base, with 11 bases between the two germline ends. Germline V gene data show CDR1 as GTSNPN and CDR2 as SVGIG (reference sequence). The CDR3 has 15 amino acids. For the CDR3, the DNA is TGTGCCTGGAGTCCCGACAGGTGGAACACCGGGGAGCTGTTTTTT. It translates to CAWSPDRWNTGELFF.

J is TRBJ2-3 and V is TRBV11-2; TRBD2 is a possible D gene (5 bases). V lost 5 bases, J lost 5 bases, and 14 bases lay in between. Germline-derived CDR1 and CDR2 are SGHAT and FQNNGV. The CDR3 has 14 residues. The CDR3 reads CASSLSSPEDTQYF. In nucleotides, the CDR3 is TGTGCCAGCAGCCTCTCTAGCCCCGAAGATACGCAGTATTTT.

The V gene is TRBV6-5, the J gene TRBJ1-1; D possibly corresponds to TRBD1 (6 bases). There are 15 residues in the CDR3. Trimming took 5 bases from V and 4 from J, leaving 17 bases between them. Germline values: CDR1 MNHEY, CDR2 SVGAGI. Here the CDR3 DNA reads TGTGCCAGCAGTATCGGGGGGGCAGGGGCCACTGAAGCTTTCTTT. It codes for CASSIGGAGATEAFF.

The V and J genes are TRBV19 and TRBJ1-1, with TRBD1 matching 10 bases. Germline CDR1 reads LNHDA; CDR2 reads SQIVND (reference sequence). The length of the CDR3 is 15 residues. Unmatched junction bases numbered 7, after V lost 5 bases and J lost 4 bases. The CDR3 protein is CASSPGTGEATEAFF. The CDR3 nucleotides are TGTGCCAGTAGTCCGGGGACAGGGGAGGCCACTGAAGCTTTCTTT.

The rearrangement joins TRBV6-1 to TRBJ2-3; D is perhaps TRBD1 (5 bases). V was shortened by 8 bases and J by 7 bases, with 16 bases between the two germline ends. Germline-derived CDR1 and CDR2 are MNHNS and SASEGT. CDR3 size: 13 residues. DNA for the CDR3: TGTGCCAGCCAGCGTGGGGCCGAAAATACGCAGTATTTT. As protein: CASQRGAENTQYF.

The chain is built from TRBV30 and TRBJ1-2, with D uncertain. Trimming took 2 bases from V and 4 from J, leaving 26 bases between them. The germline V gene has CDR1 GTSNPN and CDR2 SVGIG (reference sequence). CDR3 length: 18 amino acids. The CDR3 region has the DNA TGTGCCTGGAGTACAAAAATCCTCTCTATTAGGGTACCCTATGGCTACACCTTC. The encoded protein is CAWSTKILSIRVPYGYTF.

The CDR3 DNA sequence: TGCGCCAGCACTCCGGCGGGTGCTAGCGGGAGTATAAATGAGCAGTTCTTC. Its protein product is CASTPAGASGSINEQFF. The chain employs TRBV5-1 and TRBJ2-1, with TRBD2 identical over 10 bases. In germline, CDR1 is SGHRS, CDR2 YFSETQ. Trimming cost V 6 bases and J 7 bases; bases outside gene matches: 16. The CDR3 covers 17 residues.

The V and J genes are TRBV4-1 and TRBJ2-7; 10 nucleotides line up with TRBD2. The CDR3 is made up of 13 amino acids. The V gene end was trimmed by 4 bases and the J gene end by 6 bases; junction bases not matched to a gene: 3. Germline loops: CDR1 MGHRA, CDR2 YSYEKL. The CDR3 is CASSRAGGFEQYF. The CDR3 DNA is TGCGCCAGCAGCCGAGCGGGGGGGTTCGAGCAGTACTTC.

CDR3 in amino acids: CASSQWGLLAEQFF. DNA of the CDR3: TGTGCCAGCAGCCAATGGGGCTTACTAGCGGAGCAGTTCTTC. The V call is TRBV14, the J call TRBJ2-1; TRBD2 agrees at 7 bases. The CDR3 runs 14 residues. CDR1 and CDR2 (germline): SGHDN, FVKESK. With 2 bases clipped from V and 10 bases from J, the junction kept 8 bases outside the gene matches.

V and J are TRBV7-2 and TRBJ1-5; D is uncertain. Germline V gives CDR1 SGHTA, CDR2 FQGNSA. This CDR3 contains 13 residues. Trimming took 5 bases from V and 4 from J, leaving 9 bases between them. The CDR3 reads CASSNRVNQPQHF. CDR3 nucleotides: TGTGCCAGCAGCAACAGAGTAAATCAGCCCCAGCATTTT.

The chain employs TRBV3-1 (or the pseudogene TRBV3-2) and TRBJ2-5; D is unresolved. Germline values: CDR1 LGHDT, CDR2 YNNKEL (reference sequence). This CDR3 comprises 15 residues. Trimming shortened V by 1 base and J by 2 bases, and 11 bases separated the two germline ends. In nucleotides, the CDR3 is TGTGCCAGCAGCCAAGTCCAAACCCGGCAAGAGACCCAGTACTTC. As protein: CASSQVQTRQETQYF.

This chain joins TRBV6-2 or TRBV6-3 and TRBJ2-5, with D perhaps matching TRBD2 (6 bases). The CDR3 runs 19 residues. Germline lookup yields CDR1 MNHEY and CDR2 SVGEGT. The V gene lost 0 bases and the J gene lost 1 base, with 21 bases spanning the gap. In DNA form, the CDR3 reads TGTGCCAGCAGTTACTCGAGTCGGAGGGCTGGATCAAGCCAAGAGACCCAGTACTTC. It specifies CASSYSSRRAGSSQETQYF.

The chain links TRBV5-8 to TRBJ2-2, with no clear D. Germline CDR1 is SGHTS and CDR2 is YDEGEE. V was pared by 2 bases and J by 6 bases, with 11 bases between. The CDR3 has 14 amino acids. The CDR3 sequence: CASSFPPGPGELFF. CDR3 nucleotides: TGTGCCAGCAGCTTCCCCCCGGGCCCCGGGGAGCTGTTTTTT. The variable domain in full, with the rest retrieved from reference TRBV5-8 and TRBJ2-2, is EAGVTQSPTHLIKTRGQQATLRCSPISGHTSVYWYQQALGLGLQFLLWYDEGEERNRGNFPPRFSGRQFPNYSSELNVNALELEDSALYLCASSFPPGPGELFFGEGSRLTVL.

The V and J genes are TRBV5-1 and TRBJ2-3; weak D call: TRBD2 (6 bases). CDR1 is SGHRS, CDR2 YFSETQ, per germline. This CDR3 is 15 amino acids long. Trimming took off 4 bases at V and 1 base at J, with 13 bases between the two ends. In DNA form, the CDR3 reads TGCGCCAGCAGCCCCTTGGGCGGGGGCACAGATACGCAGTATTTT. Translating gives CASSPLGGGTDTQYF.

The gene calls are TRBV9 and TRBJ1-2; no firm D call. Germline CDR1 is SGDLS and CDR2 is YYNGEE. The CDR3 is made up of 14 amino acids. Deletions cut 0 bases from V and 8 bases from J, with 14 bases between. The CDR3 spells CASSVAEGLVGYTF. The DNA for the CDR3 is TGTGCCAGCAGCGTAGCGGAAGGCCTGGTAGGCTACACCTTC. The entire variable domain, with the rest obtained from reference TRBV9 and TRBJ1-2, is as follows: DSGVTQTPKHLITATGQRVTLRCSPRSGDLSVYWYQQSLDQGLQFLIQYYNGEERAKGNILERFSAQQFPDLHSELNLSSLELGDSALYFCASSVAEGLVGYTFGSGTRLTVV.

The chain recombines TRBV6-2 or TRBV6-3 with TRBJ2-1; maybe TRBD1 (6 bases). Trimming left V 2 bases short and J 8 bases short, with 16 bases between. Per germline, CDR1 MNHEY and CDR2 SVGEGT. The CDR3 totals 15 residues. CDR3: CASSYGQTLGDEQFF. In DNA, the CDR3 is TGTGCCAGCAGTTACGGACAGACCCTCGGCGATGAGCAGTTCTTC.

CDR3 protein: CSVPLFGERPNTEAFF. CDR3 DNA sequence: TGCAGCGTTCCCCTCTTCGGAGAGAGGCCGAACACTGAAGCTTTCTTT. This chain uses TRBV29-1 with TRBJ1-1; D is unclear. This CDR3 spans 16 amino acids. The germline CDR1 and CDR2 sequences are SQVTM and ANQGSEA. Trimming removed 5 bases at V and 1 base at J, with 20 bases between.